This TCR beta chain is drawn from a study of blood T cell repertoires in COVID-19. About the study: PBMCs, B-cell-depleted T cells, or T cells were the source of the cDNA or gDNA that made up the material.

In the authors' workflow: Reference gene primers were amplified, and this amplification served to estimate nucleated cell counts. Some clones are missing from TCRdb's copy, which holds only in-frame ones; the method was immunoSEQ multiplex PCR. V and J calls and clone size are given by that table; D and trimming were obtained from the DNA. The sample lists about 110,000 clones, 82% occurring once. Germline CDR1 reads KGHSH; CDR2 reads LQKENI. J lost 5 bases, V lost 3 bases, and 1 base had no gene match. The CDR3 runs to 13 residues. The sequence came from a woman aged 55-69 years with acute or convalescent COVID-19. The chain combines TRBV18 with TRBJ2-7, with 10 bases that match TRBD1. Sample: peripheral blood. The CDR3 nucleotides are TGTGCCAGCTCACCCGGGACAGGGGACGAGCAGTACTTC. This gives the protein CASSPGTGDEQYF.